The sequence of this T cell receptor beta chain was determined in a study of regulatory T cells in long-lasting Graves disease (dated by TCRdb to about 2021). About the investigation overall: Patients with newly diagnosed Graves' disease had been on antithyroid drugs for under 3 months. Persistent Graves' disease patients were compared with newly diagnosed Graves' disease patients by peripheral blood TCR sequencing and RNA sequencing. The study was conducted in China and was registered as a clinical trial. A total of roughly 33 samples were covered by TCR sequencing, comprising approximately 13 persistent and around 20 newly diagnosed Graves' disease patients.

Explained via the paper, the time point label denotes: newly diagnosed GD, antithyroid drugs for less than 3 months. For both TCR sequencing and RNA sequencing, RNA was extracted from PBMCs using TRIzol. The diagnosis of Graves' disease was made according to American Thyroid Association guidelines. The patients came from an endocrinology department in Xi'an, China. From each patient, around 9 milliliters of peripheral blood was collected into an EDTA anticoagulant tube. Ficoll Paque Plus density gradient separation was used to isolate PBMCs, and no further T cell sorting was done. An Agilent 2100 Bioanalyzer and agarose gel were used to check RNA quality, and a NanoDrop 2000 was used to measure RNA concentration. Regarding this clonotype: Its target antigen remains unknown. No much larger clone exists at a distance of one base, and base qualities are not known.

What the work shows at the level of the full study, not this receptor alone: The authors noted that the small sample size was a limitation that may lower accuracy. Sequencing and analysis were limited to the TCR beta chain. Persistent disease showed preferential use of TRBV28, TRBJ1-2 and TRBJ2-5, whereas newly diagnosed disease favored TRBV20-1 and TRBJ2-1. Persistent Graves' disease patients showed lower TCR Shannon entropy and fewer highly expanded clones than newly diagnosed patients, suggesting clonal expansion. The study examined only peripheral blood because the primary lesion, thyroid tissue, could not be accessed. More public clonotypes were shared among persistent patients (about 2,800) than among newly diagnosed patients (966).

Receptors were amplified or captured by multiplex PCR. The run used an Illumina HiSeq 4000. TCR beta libraries were built with iRepertoire HTBI primers and Arm-PCR amplification of CDR3 regions. Before sequencing, the PCR products underwent gel purification. Concerning the study's data processing: Across samples, some 62 TRBV and approximately 15 TRBJ segments were identified and used for gene usage analysis of CDR3 amino acid clonotypes. COPE and FqMerger were used to merge the filtered high-quality paired reads into contigs. BLAST was used to align contigs to the IMGT TRBV, TRBD and TRBJ reference genes, and CDR3 was defined following IMGT. Any clonotype with a frequency above 0.1% was counted as a highly expanded clone. Repertoire diversity was measured by Shannon entropy, and V-J evenness by the Gini coefficient. Clonotypes shared by more than one individual were considered public. In-frame beta chains were kept once TCRdb had trimmed the public reads at Q25 with fastp and called clones with MiXCR. Under each unique CDR3 protein, matching rows form one entry showing the most common genes and DNA. TCRdb assigned the V and J calls; the authors' analysis was not used. Across this sample there are 410,000 or so distinct CDR3 sequences, with 15% seen only once. The leading ten clones occupy 15% to 20% of the sample.

From cysteine to phenylalanine, the CDR3 is 15 amino acids long. Of the read, only the CDR3 DNA is kept; its 45 bases are in frame from base 1. Here V drops 4 bases and J drops 5 bases, and the junction holds 8 bases not matched to any gene. Based on the germline V gene, the CDR1 and CDR2 sequences are SGHRS and YFSETQ. These same data were also listed under a study on T cells in Graves' hyperthyroidism and ophthalmopathy. The other study reports the following: A patient counted as having stable Graves' hyperthyroidism if no progression to ophthalmopathy occurred over 18 months of follow-up. The hyperthyroidism patients were between 18 and 65 years old and newly diagnosed, with a disease duration of less than 2 months. Any patient with an uncontrolled infection, another autoimmune disease, pregnancy or lactation was excluded. Diagnoses were established on the basis of clinical symptoms, serum thyroxine and TRAb, thyroid ultrasound, and orbital computed tomography. The TCR CDR3 was subjected to a first round of RT-PCR using the HTBI primer set and the Qiagen OneStep RT-PCR kit. Most expanded thyroid clonotypes (frequency above 0.001) were also detected in blood, suggesting blood repertoires may reflect thyroid immune responses. In cross-validation, a model built on a 13 V-J signature told ophthalmopathy apart from stable hyperthyroidism with 85% to 90% sensitivity and about 81% specificity, and in testing the same model reached 80%/75%. In validation, progression to ophthalmopathy was predicted by the model with roughly 69% sensitivity and 72.22% specificity, a median of roughly 6.4 months before onset. To identify TCR V-J signatures that set the groups apart, the researchers used a discovery cohort of about a hundred patients, made up of 40 to 45 with Graves' ophthalmopathy and 57 with stable Graves' hyperthyroidism. An independent validation cohort of 18 to 20 hyperthyroidism patients and 17 patients who later progressed to ophthalmopathy tested prospective prediction of ophthalmopathy. The roughly 94 discovery patients were randomly divided into training and test sets at a 7:3 ratio. In more than five Graves' hyperthyroidism patients, the study also compared T-cell repertoires from thyroid tissue with T-cell repertoires from blood. After blood sampling, hyperthyroidism patients were treated with methimazole at a starting dose of 30 mg daily, and ophthalmopathy patients were treated with high-dose intravenous methylprednisolone. Libraries were constructed in a second round of multiplex PCR, after which size selection and purification were carried out. Libraries were sequenced paired-end with 100 bp reads on an Illumina HiSeq2000. SOAPnuke was used to process the raw data, removing reads that contained adapters or uncalled bases, had a mean Phred below 15, or lacked an exact match to the constant primer or identifier. COPE v1.2.5 was used to merge high-quality paired reads, and clonotypes were defined as unique nucleotide sequences. MiTCR v1.1 was used to align clonotypes to the IMGT TRBV, TRBD and TRBJ reference segments. The analysis was restricted to V-J combinations with a frequency above 0.0001, which together covered 99% to 99.2% of the repertoires. A TCS score was defined as the ratio between F50 (clonal expansion) and ExV (chaos), using BLOSUM62-based TCRdist between CDR3 peptides within each V-J. Welch's t-statistics and random forest reduced around 510 V-J features to roughly 13, which were used in a naive Bayes classifier (R e1071). No statistical method was used to set the sample size in advance, and investigators knew the group allocation. The paper describes TCR Vbeta CDR3 sequencing of more than 120 peripheral blood samples, made up of 43 ophthalmopathy patients, more than 70 hyperthyroidism patients and some 17 progressor patients.

This chain joins TRBV5-1 to TRBJ1-1, with TRBD1 identical over 10 junction bases. This receptor was identified in a woman in her 30s with Graves disease. Donor details come from another sample of the same person, matched by shared clones. The sample here was peripheral blood mononuclear cells (PBMCs), taken at new diagnosis, from a patient treated with antithyroid drugs. For the CDR3, the sequence is CASSLGTGVKTEAFF. Here is the DNA: TGCGCCAGCAGCCTAGGGACAGGGGTTAAAACTGAAGCTTTCTTT.